This T cell receptor beta chain was identified during a study of metastatic and nonmetastatic thyroid tumors. Overall study context: Comparison of repertoires was carried out across blood and tumor or nodule tissue from malignant and benign thyroid patients. The study's findings and limits: Benign nodules reportedly had significantly lower TCR beta diversity than malignant thyroid tumors in blood and tumor.

In germline, CDR1 is MNHNS, CDR2 SASEGT. The germline V and J ends were trimmed by 7 bases and 2 bases, with 18 bases remaining between them. This CDR3 is built from 16 residues. Under the authors' procedure: A papillary thyroid cancer distant-metastasis classifier was built from CDR3 differences across clinicopathological groups. TCRdb re-processed the PCR reads through MiXCR. The authors' filters were not applied to this entry. Of some 20,000 clones in the sample, 30% to 35% were seen once. Among the patients, none had received any treatment before thyroid surgery. With regard to this clone: Its antigen is as yet unknown.

The sequence was obtained from a female donor with papillary thyroid cancer or a benign thyroid nodule (not recorded which). Some clones in this sample may be carry-over from other donors' samples. This chain links TRBV6-1 with TRBJ1-3; D might be TRBD1 (6 bases). The sequencing input was adjacent normal tissue. The CDR3 nucleotides are TGTGCCAGCACAAACGGGGGGAACAGGGCTGGAAACACCATATATTTT. Protein: CASTNGGNRAGNTIYF.